The clone carrying this T cell receptor beta chain came up once. What it binds is not known. Some clones are missing from TCRdb's copy, which holds only in-frame ones; the method was immunoSEQ multiplex PCR. The table lists about 350,000 clones, 88% of them singletons. This record comes from a study of Ad26.COV2.S vaccination and SARS-CoV-2 variants. Study as a whole: The donor belonged to the COV1001 Ad26.COV2.S trial arm. In the study, Ad26.COV2.S was injected intramuscularly once, or twice 56 days apart.

General study points: Responses of T cells in total may have been underestimated by the TCR breadth and depth analyses.

As for treatment: around 19 received Ad26.COV2.S at low or high dose, single or two shots; 5 received placebo; per-sample allocation not given. At day 63 after the first vaccine or placebo injection, samples were drawn. Boston provided a donor who was an adult aged 18-55 years. Germline V CDR1 and CDR2: SGHNT, YENEEA. The ends were cut back, 6 bases at V and 0 bases at J, with 13 bases in the middle. The CDR3 covers 15 residues. The sequence was obtained from a person aged 18-60 years who received the Ad26.COV2.S COVID-19 vaccine or a placebo. Source: peripheral blood, taken in a trial of Ad26.COV2.S vaccine versus placebo. The V call is TRBV11-3, the J call TRBJ2-3; TRBD2 might be the D (6 bases). The CDR3 sequence: CASSKDGLSTDTQYF. DNA for the CDR3: TGTGCCAGCAGTAAGGACGGACTAAGCACAGATACGCAGTATTTT.